One and the same sample provided the 7 T cell receptor beta chains below, sequenced in a study of blood T cell repertoires in COVID-19 (dated by TCRdb to 2020 to 2021). The receptor library was made with the immunoSEQ multiplex PCR assay. TCRdb provides this immuneACCESS table in a form limited to in-frame rearrangements. Some clones are lacking; in checked studies, under half of them reflect an unresolved V gene, and why the rest are absent is not known. In all, the sample holds under 350,000 clones, and roughly 85% of those were seen once. The ten most abundant clones make up about 11% of the sample. The sample comprised peripheral blood. Source of these receptors: a woman aged 70-85 years with acute or convalescent COVID-19.

This chain joins TRBV30 and TRBJ1-2; no clear D gene. Deletions cut 3 bases from V and 4 bases from J, with 21 bases between. This CDR3 has 16 amino acids. Germline CDR1 GTSNPN, CDR2 SVGIG (reference sequence). The CDR3: CAWRGGHTTALYGYTF. The DNA of the CDR3 is TGTGCCTGGAGAGGAGGGCATACGACTGCCCTCTATGGCTACACCTTC.

This sequence joins TRBV5-1 and TRBJ2-5; TRBD1 is a possible D gene (5 bases). The CDR3 is made up of 13 amino acids. The germline V and J ends were trimmed by 7 bases and 0 bases, with 10 bases remaining between them. Germline V gene data show CDR1 as SGHRS and CDR2 as YFSETQ. CDR3 sequence: CASGKGYQETQYF. Written as DNA, the CDR3 is TGCGCCAGCGGAAAGGGGTACCAAGAGACCCAGTACTTC.

The chain employs TRBV6-5 and TRBJ2-3, with D possibly being TRBD2 (6 bases). V was trimmed by 7 bases and J by 1 base, leaving 15 bases between them. Germline CDR1 reads MNHEY; CDR2 reads SVGAGI. This CDR3 has 15 residues. CDR3: CASNVGGSGTDTQYF. The CDR3 DNA follows: TGTGCCAGCAACGTTGGGGGGTCGGGCACAGATACGCAGTATTTT.

There are a few counts of this clone. The genes are TRBV6-5 and TRBJ2-3, with D unclear. Germline lookup yields CDR1 MNHEY and CDR2 SVGAGI. Trimming left V 0 bases short and J 8 bases short, with 12 bases between. The CDR3 has 14 residues. The CDR3 region has the DNA TGTGCCAGCAGTTACTCAAGGTCAGAGGCTACGCAGTATTTT. Translation: CASSYSRSEATQYF.

The CDR3 loop is CASSIGLVNTEAFF. CDR3 coding DNA: TGTGCCAGTAGTATCGGTCTGGTGAACACTGAAGCTTTCTTT. This rearrangement joins TRBV19 to TRBJ1-1, with D unresolved. Germline V gene lookup returns CDR1 LNHDA and CDR2 SQIVND (reference sequence). V was pared by 3 bases and J by 0 bases, with 8 bases between. The CDR3 runs 14 residues.

The rearrangement uses TRBV10-2 and TRBJ1-2; weak D call: TRBD1 (5 bases). Trimming removed 2 bases at V and 3 bases at J, with 7 bases between. The CDR3 contains 13 residues. Germline-derived CDR1 and CDR2 are WSHSY and SAAADI. The CDR3 sequence is CASSEDRDYGYTF. The CDR3 DNA reads TGCGCCAGCAGTGAGGACAGAGACTATGGCTACACCTTC.

The V gene is TRBV3-1 (or the pseudogene TRBV3-2), the J gene TRBJ2-2, with 8 bases identical to TRBD2. Germline CDR1 is LGHDT and CDR2 is YNNKEL (reference sequence). The CDR3 loop spans 15 amino acids. With V trimmed by 4 bases and J by 6 bases, 7 bases remained unmatched. The CDR3 protein is CASSLGLATAGELFF. The CDR3 bases are TGTGCCAGCAGCCTCGGACTAGCCACGGCCGGGGAGCTGTTTTTT.